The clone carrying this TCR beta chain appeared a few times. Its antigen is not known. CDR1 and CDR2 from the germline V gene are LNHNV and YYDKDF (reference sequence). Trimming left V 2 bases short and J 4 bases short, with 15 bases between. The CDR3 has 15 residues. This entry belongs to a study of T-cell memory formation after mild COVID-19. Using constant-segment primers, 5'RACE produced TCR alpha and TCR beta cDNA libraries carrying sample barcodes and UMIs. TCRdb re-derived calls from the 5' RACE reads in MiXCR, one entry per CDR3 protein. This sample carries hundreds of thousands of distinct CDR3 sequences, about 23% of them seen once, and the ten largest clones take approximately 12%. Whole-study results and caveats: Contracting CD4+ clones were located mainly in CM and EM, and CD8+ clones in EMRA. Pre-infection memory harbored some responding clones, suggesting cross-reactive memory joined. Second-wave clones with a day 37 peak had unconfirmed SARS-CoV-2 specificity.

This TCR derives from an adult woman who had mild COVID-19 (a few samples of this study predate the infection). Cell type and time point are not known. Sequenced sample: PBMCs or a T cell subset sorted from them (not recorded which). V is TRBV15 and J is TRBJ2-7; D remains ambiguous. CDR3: CATSRPRRNVYEQYF. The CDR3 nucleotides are TGTGCCACCAGCAGACCACGACGGAACGTTTACGAGCAGTACTTC. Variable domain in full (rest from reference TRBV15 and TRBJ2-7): DAMVIQNPRYQVTQFGKPVTLSCSQTLNHNVMYWYQQKSSQAPKLLFHYYDKDFNNEADTPDNFQSRRPNTSFCFLDIRSPGLGDTAMYLCATSRPRRNVYEQYFGPGTRLTVT.